The rows below give T cell receptor beta chains drawn from one sample of a study of T cells after yellow fever vaccination. TCRdb passed the 5' RACE reads through MiXCR, listing each CDR3 protein once. Among around 320,000 distinct CDR3 sequences listed, approximately 4.3% were seen once. Sequences were derived from PBMCs, sampled 15 days after the yellow fever booster vaccination. The receptors shown here come from a young man who received the YFV17D yellow fever vaccine. Both conserved end residues are part of each CDR3. The D gene is left open where the match is weak. For some rows the clone size is stated as once, few or many, or as a class when expanded; others skip it.

V	size	J	D	DNA	CDR3
TRBV4-3	.	TRBJ2-1	.	TGCGCCAGCAGCCAAGAAGAGACACCGGGCATGAGTGAGCAGTTCTTC	CASSQEETPGMSEQFF
TRBV9	few	TRBJ2-3	.	TGTGCCAGCAGCGTAGGCGGGGGCGGCACAGATACGCAGTATTTT	CASSVGGGGTDTQYF
TRBV5-4	few	TRBJ2-6	.	TGTGCCAGCAGCACAGGGTCCTGGGCCAACGTCCTGACTTTC	CASSTGSWANVLTF
TRBV20-1	many	TRBJ1-2	.	TGCAGTGCCAACGAGATTCGGACAGCACGGGATGGCTACACCTTC	CSANEIRTARDGYTF
TRBV6-5	.	TRBJ2-1	TRBD2	TGTGCCAGCAGTTACGGCGGGGGGGCGGGTGAGCAGTTCTTC	CASSYGGGAGEQFF
TRBV29-1	many	TRBJ2-2	.	TGCAGCGTTGCCCGGGACTTTGGGACCGGGGAGCTGTTTTTT	CSVARDFGTGELFF
TRBV7-9	few	TRBJ2-7	TRBD1	TGTGCCAGCAGCCGCAGGACAGGGGAGGGCGAGCAGTACTTC	CASSRRTGEGEQYF
TRBV3-1	many	TRBJ1-1	.	TGTGCCAGCAGCCCTCTTGACAGGTTCGGCACTGAAGCTTTCTTT	CASSPLDRFGTEAFF
TRBV5-1	many	TRBJ2-3	TRBD1	TGCGCCAGCAGCTTGGGGGCAGGGGGCGAGACAGATACGCAGTATTTT	CASSLGAGGETDTQYF
TRBV7-3	many	TRBJ2-2	TRBD1	TGTGCCAGCAGCCGACAGGGTATAGACGGGGAGCTGTTTTTT	CASSRQGIDGELFF
TRBV5-1	many	TRBJ1-2	.	TGCGCCAGCAGCTTGAAGGGGGAACCCTATGGCTACACCTTC	CASSLKGEPYGYTF
TRBV5-1	many	TRBJ1-2	.	TGCGCCAGCAGCTTGGCCCGGGGAGATGGCTACACCTTC	CASSLARGDGYTF
TRBV20-1	.	TRBJ1-2	.	TGCAGTGCTAGAGGGGAAGTGGATGGCTACACCTTC	CSARGEVDGYTF
TRBV7-2	few	TRBJ2-1	TRBD1	TGTGCCAGCAGCCTCTTAGACAGGGGGCGGGGTGAGCAGTTCTTC	CASSLLDRGRGEQFF
TRBV6-6	many	TRBJ2-1	.	TGTGCCACCATATTCACAGGGGAGCAGTTCTTC	CATIFTGEQFF
TRBV7-2	few	TRBJ2-5	.	TGTGCCAGCAGCTTAGTCCACGCGGGTGGTACCCAGTACTTC	CASSLVHAGGTQYF
TRBV5-1	few	TRBJ2-7	TRBD1	TGCGCCAGCAGCTTGGCCTCTTCCGGACAGGGGCACGAGCAGTACTTC	CASSLASSGQGHEQYF
TRBV24-1	.	TRBJ2-5	.	TGTGCCACCAGTGAATGGGACCAAGAGACCCAGTACTTC	CATSEWDQETQYF
TRBV20-1	many	TRBJ1-2	.	TGCAGTGCTAGTAGTCTCGGCTATGGCTACACCTTC	CSASSLGYGYTF
TRBV24-1	.	TRBJ2-4	.	TGTGCCACCAGTGATGGGCACAGGGACATTCAGTACTTC	CATSDGHRDIQYF
TRBV6-5	many	TRBJ1-1	.	TGTGCCAGCAGTCTACGGGGTGGCTCGGAAGCTTTCTTT	CASSLRGGSEAFF
TRBV10-3	many	TRBJ2-3	TRBD2	TGTGCCATCATGGGACTAGCGGGCACAGATACGCAGTATTTT	CAIMGLAGTDTQYF
TRBV5-6	few	TRBJ2-7	.	TGTGCCAGCAGCTTGTGGGGTGAGCAGTACTTC	CASSLWGEQYF
TRBV20-1	few	TRBJ2-3	TRBD2	TGCAGTGCTATGGGCTCCGGGGGGGGGACAGATACGCAGTATTTT	CSAMGSGGGTDTQYF
TRBV7-9	many	TRBJ2-7	TRBD2	TGTGCCAGCAGCTTAGGTGCGACTAGCGGGTTCCTCTCCTACGAGCAGTACTTC	CASSLGATSGFLSYEQYF
TRBV2	.	TRBJ2-5	.	TGTGCCACCGACAGGGCGGGAAAGACCCAGTACTTC	CATDRAGKTQYF
TRBV11-1	.	TRBJ2-1	.	TGTGCCAGCAGCTCCGGAAGACTACAGGGAGGTGAGCAGTTCTTC	CASSSGRLQGGEQFF
TRBV12-3/TRBV12-4	few	TRBJ2-3	TRBD2	TGTGCCAGCAGTTTCCTTAGCGGGGCTCCAGATACGCAGTATTTT	CASSFLSGAPDTQYF
TRBV7-9	few	TRBJ2-3	.	TGTGCCAGCAGCCCACCGACGGAGCCCACAGATACGCAGTATTTT	CASSPPTEPTDTQYF
TRBV3-2	.	TRBJ2-7	.	TGTGCCAGCAGCCACCTAAGGGGGACCGTCCCCTACGAGCAGTACTTC	CASSHLRGTVPYEQYF
TRBV5-1	few	TRBJ1-1	.	TGCGCCAGCAGCTCCCGCGTTCCAGGGAACACTGAAGCTTTCTTT	CASSSRVPGNTEAFF
TRBV7-2	.	TRBJ2-1	.	TGTGCCAGCAGCGGACCGCGGCTCAACAATGAGCAGTTCTTC	CASSGPRLNNEQFF
TRBV20-1	few	TRBJ1-1	.	TGCAGTGCGGGGGGACCCTTGAACACTGAAGCTTTCTTT	CSAGGPLNTEAFF
TRBV5-1	few	TRBJ1-2	TRBD1	TGCGCCAGCAGCTACACAGGGGGCGCGTTTGGCTACACCTTC	CASSYTGGAFGYTF
TRBV5-1	many	TRBJ2-2	.	TGCGCCAGCAGCTTGGATCCCGGAACCGGGGAGCTGTTTTTT	CASSLDPGTGELFF
TRBV9	many	TRBJ2-1	.	TGTGCCAGCAGCGTATTTGGGGGCGCGGACAATGAGCAGTTCTTC	CASSVFGGADNEQFF
TRBV29-1	many	TRBJ2-7	.	TGCAGCGTGGGCCACGGGGGCGAGCAGTACTTC	CSVGHGGEQYF
TRBV6-5	.	TRBJ1-2	.	TGTGCCAGCAGTTACTCGTCCCAGTTAAACTATGGCTACACCTTC	CASSYSSQLNYGYTF
TRBV6-6	many	TRBJ1-1	.	TGTGCCAGCAGTTCCTTTTATAAAGGGGCCGCACCCGAAGCTTTCTTT	CASSSFYKGAAPEAFF
TRBV20-1	many	TRBJ2-3	.	TGCAGTGCTAGAGTACGGACAGATACGCAGTATTTT	CSARVRTDTQYF
TRBV19	few	TRBJ2-4	.	TGTGCCAGTATTCCAACGAGGGGGAGCAAAAACATTCAGTACTTC	CASIPTRGSKNIQYF
TRBV6-5	many	TRBJ2-6	.	TGTGCCAGCAGTTACGGCGCGCGGCTCTCTGGGGCCAACGTCCTGACTTTC	CASSYGARLSGANVLTF
TRBV20-1	.	TRBJ2-1	.	TGCAGTGCTAGACACCCCTCCTACAATGAGCAGTTCTTC	CSARHPSYNEQFF
TRBV10-3	many	TRBJ2-1	TRBD2	TGTGCCATCAGTCGATCGGGGGGGATTAACAATGAGCAGTTCTTC	CAISRSGGINNEQFF
TRBV4-3	few	TRBJ2-7	.	TGCGCCAGCAGCTGGGCGACTCAGGGAAACTACGAGCAGTACTTC	CASSWATQGNYEQYF
TRBV5-1	many	TRBJ2-7	.	TGCGCCAGCAGCCTTGGATACGTTAGGGGCTACGAGCAGTACTTC	CASSLGYVRGYEQYF
TRBV6-6	few	TRBJ2-1	.	TGTGCCAGCAGTCCCGCTGACAATGAGCAGTTCTTC	CASSPADNEQFF
TRBV2	.	TRBJ2-5	.	TGTGCCAGCAATGTCGGTCGGGAGACCCAGTACTTC	CASNVGRETQYF
TRBV7-9	many	TRBJ2-1	.	TGTGCCAGCAGCTTAGGGACGATCAATGAGCAGTTCTTC	CASSLGTINEQFF